Listed below are T cell receptor beta chains from one sample, sequenced in a study of OX40 agonist ivuxolimab in advanced cancers. Assay: immunoSEQ multiplex PCR; the TCRdb copy retains only in-frame clones and omits some. The table lists tens of thousands of clones, about 89% of them singletons, with roughly an eighth in the top ten. Material: CD4+ or CD8+ T cells sorted from blood, obtained in a trial of the OX40 agonist ivuxolimab. These receptors originate from an adult with an advanced solid tumor such as melanoma, head and neck, liver or kidney cancer. The CDR3 runs from the conserved cysteine through the conserved F or W. Fields, in order: CDR3 length, clone size, V gene, J gene, D gene, CDR3 protein, CDR3 DNA. The D gene is left open where the match is weak. Clone size appears in some rows only: once, few, many, or a class for an expanded clone.

15,.,TRBV27,TRBJ2-7,.,CASSGLGTSSYEQYF,TGTGCCAGCAGTGGGCTGGGAACGAGCTCCTACGAGCAGTACTTC
13,.,TRBV7-3,TRBJ2-2,.,CASSLTLTGELFF,TGTGCCAGCAGCTTAACGCTGACCGGGGAGCTGTTTTTT
15,.,TRBV6-6,TRBJ2-5,.,CASSYSSGPLETQYF,TGTGCCAGCAGTTACTCTAGCGGACCCTTGGAGACCCAGTACTTC
15,.,TRBV28,TRBJ2-7,TRBD1,CASSIPGQGPYEQYF,TGTGCCAGCAGTATTCCGGGACAGGGCCCCTACGAGCAGTACTTC
15,.,TRBV11-1,TRBJ2-1,TRBD2,CASSLLLAGAVEQFF,TGTGCCAGCAGCTTATTACTAGCGGGAGCGGTAGAGCAGTTCTTC
14,.,TRBV7-8,TRBJ2-2,.,CASSLGVRDGELFF,TGTGCCAGCAGCTTAGGAGTTAGGGACGGGGAGCTGTTTTTT
16,.,TRBV11-2,TRBJ1-2,.,CASSSGGGAWGYGYTF,TGTGCCAGCAGCTCTGGGGGAGGTGCGTGGGGCTATGGCTACACCTTC
14,few,TRBV30,TRBJ2-1,.,CAWSVLANYNEQFF,TGTGCCTGGAGTGTCTTAGCGAACTACAATGAGCAGTTCTTC
15,.,TRBV5-8,TRBJ2-1,.,CASSLDILTYNEQFF,TGTGCCAGCAGCTTGGACATATTGACCTACAATGAGCAGTTCTTC
14,.,TRBV19,TRBJ1-1,.,CASSWDPLNTEAFF,TGTGCCAGTAGTTGGGACCCCCTGAACACTGAAGCTTTCTTT
16,.,TRBV27,TRBJ1-3,.,CASSYTGSHSGNTIYF,TGTGCCAGCAGTTACACAGGCTCCCACTCTGGAAACACCATATATTTT
14,.,TRBV6-1,TRBJ1-1,TRBD1,CASSGQGANTEAFF,TGTGCCAGCAGTGGACAGGGGGCGAACACTGAAGCTTTCTTT
15,.,TRBV4-2,TRBJ2-3,.,CASSRSSALTDTQYF,TGTGCCAGCTCTCGGAGTAGCGCCCTCACAGATACGCAGTATTTT
15,.,TRBV13,TRBJ2-1,.,CASSLGSGVYNEQFF,TGTGCCAGCAGCTTGGGGTCGGGGGTCTACAATGAGCAGTTCTTC
17,.,TRBV13,TRBJ2-3,.,CASSLGRGRWTGDTQYF,TGTGCCAGCAGCTTAGGCCGAGGCAGGTGGACTGGGGATACGCAGTATTTT
15,.,TRBV5-1,TRBJ2-6,.,CASSLNGAGANVLTF,TGCGCCAGCAGCTTGAACGGGGCTGGGGCCAACGTCCTGACTTTC
12,.,TRBV11-2,TRBJ1-3,.,CASSLGGGTIYF,TGTGCCAGCAGCTTAGGAGGAGGCACCATATATTTT
15,.,TRBV27,TRBJ2-1,.,CASSFTGHSSDEQFF,TGTGCCAGCAGTTTTACGGGACACTCATCCGATGAGCAGTTCTTC
14,.,TRBV6-1,TRBJ2-3,TRBD2,CASRGLATPDTQYF,TGTGCCAGCAGAGGACTAGCTACCCCAGATACGCAGTATTTT
15,once,TRBV4-2,TRBJ2-3,.,CASSLWDGHTDTQYF,TGTGCCAGCAGCCTTTGGGACGGCCACACAGATACGCAGTATTTT
15,.,TRBV5-3,TRBJ1-1,.,CARSFTSPSNTEAFF,TGTGCCAGAAGCTTTACCTCTCCTTCGAACACTGAAGCTTTCTTT
11,.,TRBV30,TRBJ2-2,.,CAWVGTGELFF,TGTGCCTGGGTGGGGACCGGGGAGCTGTTTTTT
12,.,TRBV30,TRBJ2-1,.,CACTLNYNEQFF,TGTGCCTGCACACTTAATTACAATGAGCAGTTCTTC
15,.,TRBV7-6,TRBJ2-1,TRBD2,CASSRGLAGINEQFF,TGTGCCAGCAGCCGGGGACTAGCGGGGATCAATGAGCAGTTCTTC
15,.,TRBV4-2,TRBJ2-4,.,CASSQPNSKGDIQYF,TGTGCCAGCAGCCAACCTAACAGCAAGGGGGACATTCAGTACTTC
13,.,TRBV27,TRBJ1-1,.,CASSFGKGLEAFF,TGTGCCAGCAGTTTCGGAAAGGGCTTAGAAGCTTTCTTT